This T cell receptor (beta chain) was identified in a study of cytomegalovirus exposure and HLA in healthy donors (dated by TCRdb to 2016 to 2017). Broadly, across the study: An earlier analysis of 587 of the donors reported approximately 300 Gb of sequence data and around 120 million unique TCR beta sequences obtained from 150 million to 200 million T cells. About 280 gigabases of sequencing data and tens of millions of unique TCR sequences were included in an early release covering under 650 HLA-typed donors. Of the approximately 370 genotyped donors, 81% were placed in the genetic ancestry cluster associated with self-reported Caucasian donors. The study aimed to test whether cataloging public T cell receptors could reveal signatures of past pathogen exposure. Using immunosequencing, the study profiled T cell repertoires from 640 or so subjects and related those repertoires to cytomegalovirus serostatus. In addition to the first cohort of about 650 subjects, a separate validation cohort of approximately 130 different subjects was used. To predict cytomegalovirus infection status, the study combined high-throughput TCR immunosequencing, statistical association of individual TCRs with disease status, and machine learning. A later analysis re-analyzed previously published TCR beta repertoires from roughly 600 donors and added high-resolution HLA genotyping to study TCR occurrence patterns. Rather than using new phenotypic data, the later analysis identified candidate immune exposures from TCR beta sequences and from how often those sequences occurred across donors. An earlier analysis of several hundred of the donors applied high-throughput TCR beta sequencing to assess whether each TCR beta V gene segment acted as functional or pseudogenic. Donor age, sex, ethnicity and CMV serostatus were collected together with the repertoire data. A later genetic analysis took genome-wide SNP genotypes for about three fifths of the roughly 700 donors and used that subset as a discovery cohort. Every repertoire in the discovery cohort had been generated on one and the same sequencing platform. Both class I and class II loci were covered by HLA typing, at four-digit resolution. The number of typed donors differed by locus: about 620-640 for A, B, C, DRB1 and DQB1; some 500 for DQA1; 606 for DPA1; and around 470 for DPB1. Several DR-DQ haplotypes were handled as single units for association and clustering because linkage in the cohort was strong. Among a few hundred genotyped donors of the cohort, an average of around 240,000 unique TCR beta nucleotide sequences were sequenced per donor, roughly 20% of them non-productive. Results and caveats for the whole study, not just this receptor: Linkage disequilibrium might explain the correlated functional status among segregating V segments, but an unknown experimental factor could not be excluded. In vitro tests confirmed that a few of the cytomegalovirus-associated TCR beta chains recognize cytomegalovirus antigens. The sequencing pipeline was judged likely to have produced a cluster of highly shared sequence variants as a technical artifact. In a later analysis, HLA-associated TCR beta chains showed more clonal expansion and lower generation probabilities than non-associated chains that were equally common. A further reported finding was that TCR beta sequences accurately predicted the HLA-A and HLA-B alleles for most subjects in the first cohort. In a later genetic analysis, a missense DCLRE1C variant was associated with V-gene and J-gene trimming of TCR beta chains, and the association was replicated in an independent cohort. Specific HLA alleles were associated with 15,000 to 20,000 TCR beta sequences at a false discovery rate of 0.05 in a later analysis. Sequencing depth was assumed to be roughly uniform across donors in the presence/absence analyses, though that assumption may not hold. The classifier was reported to diagnose cytomegalovirus status with high specificity and sensitivity in both the original and validation cohorts. A later genetic analysis reported fewer N-insertions in productive TCRs among donors in an Asian-associated ancestry cluster than the roughly 700-donor mean. In the study, about 150 TCR beta chains were listed as associated with cytomegalovirus. Because HLA typing was unavailable for some donors at each locus, only the typed subset was used in association tests. In an earlier analysis of around 600 of the donors, most TCR beta V segments appeared in productive rearrangements about 87% or about 30% of the time, broadly matching IMGT annotations. A later analysis reported that several top co-occurrence clusters appeared linked to parvovirus B19, influenza, CMV and Epstein-Barr virus. Across donors, most TCR sequences were observed very rarely, whereas some public TCRs were present in many individuals. For the cohort, immune exposure information was limited to CMV serostatus. Most CMV-associated TCR beta chains appeared to be HLA-restricted in a later analysis, and the HLA associations seemed to be driven largely by CMV exposure. Strong co-occurrence of HLA alleles, especially DR and DQ, made assigning TCR associations to individual alleles difficult. It was suggested by the authors that the approach could potentially be generalized to other disease states and immunological phenotypes. The 87-base-pair reads could not distinguish some IMGT-functional V segments, including TRBV6-2 and TRBV6-3, so those segments were excluded. In this cohort, only TCR beta chains were sequenced, and detectable features were limited by the absence of alpha or paired-chain data. In a later analysis, the rate of TCR association differed among HLA loci, with DRB1 alleles having the most associated TCRs and HLA-C alleles having the fewest. Because counts were too low, 15 to 20 rarely observed V segments, including chromosome 9 orphons, were excluded from the earlier analysis of 587 of the donors.

In total, 630 or so healthy bone marrow donors made up the cohort. At the time of sampling, every cohort member was nominally healthy, though immune exposures that went unrecorded were likely present. The donor was CMV seronegative and belonged to the group of over 300 seronegative cohort members. A peripheral blood sample was collected from each donor, and TCR beta sequencing was performed on peripheral blood mononuclear cells. Genomic DNA was extracted from the blood cell samples with the Qiagen DNeasy Blood Extraction Kit. There are 15 amino acids in the CDR3, from cysteine to phenylalanine inclusive. The retained sequence is limited to the CDR3, 45 bases, with the frame set at the first base. Trimming removed 3 bases from V and 0 bases from J, leaving 6 bases between the germline ends. The germline V gene provides CDR1 SNHLY and CDR2 FYNNEI. This clone was found a few times. Its recognized antigen is unknown. No clone much larger than this one lies a single base away; base qualities are absent.

Receptor libraries were prepared by the immunoSEQ multiplex PCR assay. A mixture of 60 forward primers for TCR Vbeta segments and 13 reverse primers for TCR Jbeta segments was used in the multiplex PCR. The CDR3 region of rearranged TCR beta genes was amplified from genomic DNA by a multiplex PCR assay. On the Illumina HiSeq System, the amplified TCR beta libraries were sequenced as 87-base-pair reads. As for the authors' bioinformatics: A later analysis counted approximately 74 million unique TCR beta chains across the 550 to 700 repertoires, and 10 million to 12 million of these chains were shared by at least two donors. To remove PCR and sequencing errors, raw reads were error-corrected and collapsed into unique sequences using a nearest-neighbor algorithm that merged closely related sequences. V, D and J gene segments were assigned by aligning CDR3 sequences to IMGT reference sequences. For a sequence to be retained, a match of at least six nucleotides was required to both a V gene segment and a J gene segment. A rearrangement was called productive if the CDR3 had no stop codons and remained in frame with V and J, and every other rearrangement was called non-productive. CDR3 was defined according to IMGT convention as the region running from the second conserved V-encoded cysteine to the conserved J-encoded phenylalanine. Sequences without an unambiguous match to a single V gene segment were excluded from the earlier analysis of 450 to 650 of the donors. In an earlier analysis of several hundred of the donors, V segments were called functional above 56.7% productive rearrangements and were called segregating when the between-donor standard deviation exceeded 5%. To diagnose cytomegalovirus status from the catalog of TCR beta chain sequences, a statistical classification framework was built. In a later analysis, V and J genes were assigned by comparing TCR nucleotide sequences against IMGT/GENE-DB human TR gene sequences. The TCRdist pipeline was used in a later analysis to assign CDR3 sequences and most-parsimonious VDJ recombination scenarios. In a later analysis, every TCR beta chain was defined by the combination of its CDR3 amino acid sequence and its V-gene family, and reads without a unique V-gene family were dropped. In a later analysis, several hundred highly shared, low-generation-probability nucleotide sequences were removed to address suspected cross-contamination and a sequencing artifact. A later analysis calculated a clonal expansion index for each public chain from normalized within-repertoire ranks of inferred template counts. In a later analysis, generation probabilities were computed with a VDJ recombination model fitted to out-of-frame rearrangements, and the resulting probabilities were checked against IGoR. A later analysis scored TCR-TCR, TCR-HLA and TCR-CMV co-occurrence with hypergeometric tests, applying a repertoire-size bias correction to TCR pairs. To estimate false discovery rates, a later analysis permuted the HLA or CMV assignments 20 times. In a later analysis, co-occurring TCRs were grouped with DBSCAN, and TCRdist sequence similarity was added when clustering was performed within HLA-allele-positive subsets. Co-occurrence clustering excluded repertoires with fewer than 30,000 or more than 120,000 public chains, plus five with anomalous nucleotide sharing. What TCRdb holds here is the immuneACCESS table cut down to in-frame rearrangements. Part of the clones is not present; checked against another copy, under half of the missing clones reflect an unresolved V gene, and the others are unexplained. The V and J calls and clone size were taken over from that table, and D and trimming were inferred from the DNA. The sample table lists around 220,000 clones, less than 85% of them with a count of one. 0.2% to 0.25% of the sample rests with the top ten.

The rearranged segments are TRBV2 and TRBJ2-6; a tentative D call is TRBD1 (5 bases match). This clonotype originated in a girl aged 2-10 years in good health and CMV-seronegative. Sequencing input: PBMCs. CDR3 region: CASSEQGSGANVLTF. The DNA sequence is TGTGCCAGCAGTGAGCAGGGCTCTGGGGCCAACGTCCTGACTTTC.